The 27 T cell receptor beta chains given below trace back to one sample, sequenced in a study of T cell responses to AZD1222 COVID-19 vaccine. Repertoires were generated with immunoSEQ multiplex PCR, while TCRdb's copy carries only in-frame clones and drops some. This repertoire includes under 150,000 clones. Sequences were obtained from peripheral blood. Every receptor here comes from an adult in good health.

This clone is identified as medium-sized from frequency. CDR3 DNA: TGTGCCAGTAGTTTGGGGTTTGACACTGAAGCTTTCTTT. This codes for CASSLGFDTEAFF. The rearrangement uses TRBV19 and TRBJ1-1, with D unresolved. This CDR3 comprises 13 residues. V was clipped by 5 bases and J by 3 bases, with 10 bases between them. Germline loops: CDR1 LNHDA, CDR2 SQIVND (reference sequence).

The rearrangement joins TRBV5-1 to TRBJ2-1; D is perhaps TRBD1 or TRBD2 (5 bases each). Trimming took off 0 bases at V and 4 bases at J, with 23 bases between the two ends. This CDR3 has 19 residues. From germline, CDR1 is SGHRS and CDR2 YFSETQ. This CDR3 reads CASSLAIFRGVGQYNEQFF. In DNA form, the CDR3 reads TGCGCCAGCAGCTTGGCGATCTTTCGAGGGGTGGGTCAGTACAATGAGCAGTTCTTC.

V is TRBV19 and J is TRBJ2-3, with D maybe TRBD1 (6 bases). The CDR3 loop spans 17 amino acids. V was cut by 1 base and J by 2 bases, with 16 bases left in between. CDR1 and CDR2 from the germline V gene are LNHDA and SQIVND (reference sequence). The CDR3 DNA sequence: TGTGCCAGTAGTATAGTGGGGGCCCGAAGGGCCACAGATACGCAGTATTTT. Translation: CASSIVGARRATDTQYF.

The chain combines TRBV7-8 with TRBJ2-3; TRBD2 aligns across 8 bases. CDR1 is SGHVS and CDR2 is FQNEAQ in the germline V gene. The CDR3 length is 16 residues. The V and J ends lost 4 bases and 2 bases, in that order; junction bases with no gene match: 8. The CDR3 is CASSSRERGLTDTQYF. DNA of the CDR3: TGTGCCAGCAGCTCCCGCGAGCGGGGGCTCACAGATACGCAGTATTTT. Drawing the rest from reference TRBV7-8 and TRBJ2-3, the complete variable domain is GAGVSQSPRYKVAKRGQDVALRCDPISGHVSLFWYQQALGQGPEFLTYFQNEAQLDKSGLPSDRFFAERPEGSVSTLKIQRTQQEDSAVYLCASSSRERGLTDTQYFGPGTRLTVL.

The chain carries TRBV3-1 (or the pseudogene TRBV3-2) and TRBJ1-2; 7 nucleotides align to TRBD1. The CDR3 is 15 amino acids. CDR1 is LGHDT, CDR2 YNNKEL, per germline (reference sequence). After removal of 3 bases from V and 2 bases from J, the junction contained 6 bases not matched to a gene. As DNA, the CDR3 is TGTGCCAGCAGCCATGGGACAGACAACAACTATGGCTACACCTTC. It codes for CASSHGTDNNYGYTF.

The V and J genes are TRBV30 and TRBJ1-5; 8 nucleotides agree with TRBD1. This CDR3 spans 13 amino acids. V lost 2 bases and J lost 6; bases outside the gene matches: 3. Germline CDR1 reads GTSNPN; CDR2 reads SVGIG (reference sequence). The CDR3 nucleotides are TGTGCCTGGAGTCAGGGGGCGGGTCAGCCCCAGCATTTT. Translated: CAWSQGAGQPQHF.

The chain uses TRBV3-1 (or the pseudogene TRBV3-2) and TRBJ2-1; 11 nucleotides line up with TRBD2. The V gene's germline CDR1 is LGHDT and CDR2 YNNKEL (reference sequence). CDR3 length: 16 amino acids. V shed 9 bases, J shed 3 bases, and the junction held 10 bases outside the gene matches. The CDR3 region has the DNA TGTGCCAGTACACTAGCGGGGGCCACATTCTACAATGAGCAGTTCTTC. Protein sequence: CASTLAGATFYNEQFF.

This rearrangement joins TRBV2 to TRBJ1-5, with D possibly being TRBD1 (6 bases). The length of the CDR3 is 14 residues. Germline CDR1 is SNHLY and CDR2 is FYNNEI. V lost 6 bases and J 3 bases, leaving 12 bases between the germline ends. The CDR3 here is CASSITGFNQPQHF. Here the CDR3 DNA reads TGTGCCAGCAGCATCACAGGGTTCAATCAGCCCCAGCATTTT.

This rearrangement joins TRBV19 to TRBJ1-5; no clear D gene. Germline CDR1 LNHDA, CDR2 SQIVND (reference sequence). V shed 7 bases and J shed 0 bases, with 10 bases lying between them. This CDR3 comprises 14 residues. The CDR3: CASNEEYSNQPQHF. As DNA, the CDR3 is TGTGCCAGTAATGAGGAGTATAGCAATCAGCCCCAGCATTTT.

This sequence joins TRBV2 and TRBJ2-5, with a possible D match to TRBD1 (6 bases). V lost 1 base, J lost 5 bases, and 11 bases lay in between. CDR3 length: 14 residues. Germline V gene sequence: CDR1 SNHLY, CDR2 FYNNEI. CDR3 in DNA: TGTGCCAGCAGTGAAGTAGGGGGACCGGAGACCCAGTACTTC. Residues: CASSEVGGPETQYF.

This chain uses TRBV5-1 with TRBJ2-1; 7 nucleotides agree with TRBD1. V gave up 0 bases and J gave up 8 bases; unmatched junction bases: 8. CDR1 and CDR2 (germline): SGHRS, YFSETQ. The CDR3 covers 15 residues. The CDR3 bases are TGCGCCAGCAGCTTGGCGACAGGGCCTGGGTATGAGCAGTTCTTC. It yields the protein CASSLATGPGYEQFF.

The chain is built from TRBV25-1 and TRBJ2-6; the match to TRBD1 covers 7 bases. Germline assignment: CDR1 MGHDK and CDR2 SYGVNS. J lost 3 bases, V lost 3 bases, and 2 bases had no gene match. The CDR3 consists of 15 residues. The CDR3 nucleotides are TGTGCCAGCAGTGACGACAGGGATGGGGCCAACGTCCTGACTTTC. As protein: CASSDDRDGANVLTF.

The chain has TRBV5-5 and TRBJ1-1; D is ambiguous. The V gene lost 0 bases and the J gene lost 0 bases, with 9 bases spanning the gap. The CDR3 totals 15 residues. Germline CDR1 is SGHKS and CDR2 is YYEKEE (reference sequence). CDR3 loop: CASSLASVMNTEAFF. The CDR3 coding sequence is TGTGCCAGCAGCTTGGCCTCAGTTATGAACACTGAAGCTTTCTTT.

CDR3 region: CASSLAQGDQPQHF. The DNA for the CDR3 is TGTGCCAGCAGCTTAGCCCAGGGGGATCAGCCCCAGCATTTT. The V gene is TRBV7-8, the J gene TRBJ1-5, with 7 bases fitting TRBD1. The CDR3 consists of 14 residues. From germline, CDR1 is SGHVS and CDR2 FQNEAQ. V shed 0 bases, J shed 5 bases, and the junction held 1 base outside the gene matches. Together with reference TRBV7-8 and TRBJ1-5, the CDR3 gives the full variable domain: GAGVSQSPRYKVAKRGQDVALRCDPISGHVSLFWYQQALGQGPEFLTYFQNEAQLDKSGLPSDRFFAERPEGSVSTLKIQRTQQEDSAVYLCASSLAQGDQPQHFGDGTRLSIL.

This rearrangement joins TRBV5-1 to TRBJ2-1; 8 bases line up with TRBD1. After removal of 0 bases from V and 4 bases from J, the junction contained 3 bases not matched to a gene. This CDR3 comprises 15 residues. Germline-derived CDR1 and CDR2 are SGHRS and YFSETQ. CDR3 sequence: CASSLVGQVYNEQFF. DNA of the CDR3: TGCGCCAGCAGCTTGGTGGGACAGGTTTACAATGAGCAGTTCTTC.

The chain is built from TRBV15 and TRBJ2-5, with TRBD2 matching 7 bases. This CDR3 is built from 16 residues. CDR1 is LNHNV, CDR2 YYDKDF, per germline (reference sequence). J gave up 3 bases and V 1 base, and 8 bases lay outside the gene matches. The CDR3 region has the DNA TGTGCCACCAGCAGAGGTTGGCTAGCGGAGGAAGAGACCCAGTACTTC. Amino acids: CATSRGWLAEEETQYF.

The rearrangement joins TRBV3-1 (or the pseudogene TRBV3-2) to TRBJ1-2; tentative D call: TRBD1 (5 bases). CDR1 and CDR2 from the germline V gene are LGHDT and YNNKEL (reference sequence). V shed 1 base and J shed 4 bases, with 13 bases lying between them. The CDR3 spans 15 residues. The CDR3 region is CASSQGPGGSYGYTF. The DNA for the CDR3 is TGTGCCAGCAGCCAAGGCCCCGGGGGAAGCTATGGCTACACCTTC.

This chain joins TRBV12-3 or TRBV12-4 and TRBJ2-3; D could derive from TRBD1 or TRBD2 (5 bases each). The CDR3 runs to 13 residues. Trimming stripped 3 bases from V and 8 bases from J, with 12 bases between. In DNA form, the CDR3 reads TGTGCCAGCAGTTTGGGGGAAGGGGTTACGCAGTATTTT. The encoded protein is CASSLGEGVTQYF.

The chain recombines TRBV7-2 with TRBJ2-1; D is unclear. The CDR3 length is 13 residues. Germline V lookup: CDR1 SGHTA, CDR2 FQGNSA. Between the trimmed V and J ends, which lost 1 base and 6 bases, there was a span of 7 bases. The CDR3 bases are TGTGCCAGCAGCTTAGGACCTACCAATGAGCAGTTCTTC. It encodes CASSLGPTNEQFF.

The V call is TRBV5-1, the J call TRBJ1-1; 9 nucleotides agree with TRBD1. CDR1 and CDR2 (germline): SGHRS, YFSETQ. The junction had 4 bases not matched to a gene; V was cut back by 5 bases and J by 5 bases. The CDR3 sequence is 13 residues long. The CDR3 bases are TGCGCCAGCAGTCGGACAGGGGTGACTGAAGCTTTCTTT. Residues: CASSRTGVTEAFF.

The chain uses TRBV7-9 and TRBJ1-4, with D maybe TRBD1 (5 bases). Trimming stripped 4 bases from V and 7 bases from J, with 28 bases between. The CDR3 totals 19 residues. Germline lookup yields CDR1 SEHNR and CDR2 FQNEAQ (reference sequence). CDR3: CASSSSRGEAPRIGEKLFF. CDR3 in DNA: TGTGCCAGCAGCTCCTCCCGGGGGGAGGCCCCCCGGATCGGTGAAAAACTGTTTTTT.

The rearrangement joins TRBV2 to TRBJ2-3, with TRBD2 matching 9 bases. The ends lost 5 bases at V and 7 bases at J; junction bases unmatched: 13. Germline V gene data show CDR1 as SNHLY and CDR2 as FYNNEI. The CDR3 loop spans 16 amino acids. CDR3 coding DNA: TGTGCCAGCAGTACCAGACTAGCGGTGGCGGCCAATACGCAGTATTTT. Translation: CASSTRLAVAANTQYF.

The rearrangement links TRBV6-4 to TRBJ2-1; 10 bases match TRBD1. The trim removed 4 bases at V and 9 bases at J, leaving 6 bases unmatched. Germline-derived CDR1 and CDR2 are MRHNA and SNTAGT. The CDR3 spans 14 residues. CDR3 region: CASSAGQGISEQFF. The DNA of the CDR3 is TGTGCCAGCAGTGCGGGACAGGGGATAAGTGAGCAGTTCTTC.

This chain uses TRBV2 with TRBJ1-2; 7 bases line up with TRBD1. The CDR3 runs to 15 residues. The V gene end was trimmed by 6 bases and the J gene end by 6 bases; junction bases not matched to a gene: 13. Germline V gene lookup returns CDR1 SNHLY and CDR2 FYNNEI. CDR3 coding DNA: TGTGCCAGCAGAGCAATCCCAGGGGGACAAAATGGCTACACCTTC. Encoded protein: CASRAIPGGQNGYTF.

The chain is built from TRBV19 and TRBJ2-3; D is undetermined. From germline, CDR1 is LNHDA and CDR2 SQIVND (reference sequence). The ends were cut back, 6 bases at V and 0 bases at J, with 10 bases in the middle. The CDR3 loop spans 14 amino acids. The CDR3 DNA reads TGTGCCAGTAGGGTGAGCGTAAGCACAGATACGCAGTATTTT. Its translation is CASRVSVSTDTQYF.

The chain has TRBV6-1 and TRBJ2-5; D is possibly TRBD2 (6 bases). Germline CDR1 and CDR2: MNHNS and SASEGT. The CDR3 is made up of 18 amino acids. V lost 2 bases and J 2 bases, leaving 21 bases between the germline ends. CDR3 protein: CASSETGVRAGSQETQYF. CDR3 sequence (DNA): TGTGCCAGCAGTGAAACTGGGGTCCGGGCGGGGAGTCAAGAGACCCAGTACTTC.

V and J are TRBV4-2 and TRBJ2-1; D is possibly TRBD1 or TRBD2 (6 bases each). CDR1 and CDR2 (germline): LGHNA, YNFKEQ. The CDR3 is 13 residues long. V lost 1 base, J lost 10 bases, and 11 bases lay in between. The DNA of the CDR3 is TGTGCCAGCAGCCAAGTGGGGGCGGGGGAGCAGTTCTTC. Translated: CASSQVGAGEQFF.